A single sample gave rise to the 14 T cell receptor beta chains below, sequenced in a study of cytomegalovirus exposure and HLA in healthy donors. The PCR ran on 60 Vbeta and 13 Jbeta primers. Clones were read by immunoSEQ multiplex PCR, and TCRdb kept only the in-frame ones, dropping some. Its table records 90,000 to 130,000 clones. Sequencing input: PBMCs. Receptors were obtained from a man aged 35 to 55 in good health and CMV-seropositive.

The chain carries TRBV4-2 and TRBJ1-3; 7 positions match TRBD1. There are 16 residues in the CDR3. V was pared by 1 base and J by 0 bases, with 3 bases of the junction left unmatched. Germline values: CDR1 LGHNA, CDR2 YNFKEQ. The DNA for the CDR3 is TGTGCCAGCAGCCAAGCGGACAGGAGCTCTGGAAACACCATATATTTT. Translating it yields CASSQADRSSGNTIYF.

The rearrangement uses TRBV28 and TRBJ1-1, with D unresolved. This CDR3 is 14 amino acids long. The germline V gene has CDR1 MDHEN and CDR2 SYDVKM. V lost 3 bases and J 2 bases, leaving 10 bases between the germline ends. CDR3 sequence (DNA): TGTGCCAGCAGTTTTTCCGAGGGCAACACTGAAGCTTTCTTT. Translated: CASSFSEGNTEAFF.

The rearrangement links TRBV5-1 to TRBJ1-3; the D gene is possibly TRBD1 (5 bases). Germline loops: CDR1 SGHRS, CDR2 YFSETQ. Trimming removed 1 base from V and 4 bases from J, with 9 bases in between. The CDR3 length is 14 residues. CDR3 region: CASSLPGQGNTIYF. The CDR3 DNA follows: TGCGCCAGCAGCTTGCCAGGGCAAGGAAACACCATATATTTT.

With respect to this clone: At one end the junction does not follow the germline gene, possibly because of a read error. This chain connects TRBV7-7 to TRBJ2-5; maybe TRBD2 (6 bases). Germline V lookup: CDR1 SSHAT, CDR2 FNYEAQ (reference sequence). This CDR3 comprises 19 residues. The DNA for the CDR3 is TGTGCTAGCAGCTCAAAGGTAGTGGAGGGATGGACACCTCGGGAGACCCAGTACTTC. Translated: CASSSKVVEGWTPRETQYF. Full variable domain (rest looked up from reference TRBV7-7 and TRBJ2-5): GAGVSQSPRYKVTKRGQDVTLRCDPISSHATLYWYQQALGQGPEFLTYFNYEAQPDKSGLPSDRFSAERPEGSISTLTIQRTEQRDSAMYRCASSSKVVEGWTPRETQYFGPGTRLLVL.

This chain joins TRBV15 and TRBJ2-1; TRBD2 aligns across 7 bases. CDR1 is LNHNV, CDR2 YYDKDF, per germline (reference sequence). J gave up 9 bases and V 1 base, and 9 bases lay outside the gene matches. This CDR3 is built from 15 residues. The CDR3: CATSRGGLGDGEQFF. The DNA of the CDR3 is TGTGCCACCAGCAGAGGCGGACTAGGGGACGGTGAGCAGTTCTTC.

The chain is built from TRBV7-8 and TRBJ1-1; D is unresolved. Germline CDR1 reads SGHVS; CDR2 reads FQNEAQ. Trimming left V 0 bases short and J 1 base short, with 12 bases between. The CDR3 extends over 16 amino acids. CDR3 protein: CASSLAGLFPNTEAFF. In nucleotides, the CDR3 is TGTGCCAGCAGCTTAGCCGGTTTGTTCCCGAACACTGAAGCTTTCTTT.

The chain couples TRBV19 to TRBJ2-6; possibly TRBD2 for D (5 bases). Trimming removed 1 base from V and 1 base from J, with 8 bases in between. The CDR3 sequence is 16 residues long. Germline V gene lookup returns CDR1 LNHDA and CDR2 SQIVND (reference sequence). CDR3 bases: TGTGCCAGTAGTATAGGGGAGCCTTCTGGGGCCAACGTCCTGACTTTC. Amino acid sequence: CASSIGEPSGANVLTF.

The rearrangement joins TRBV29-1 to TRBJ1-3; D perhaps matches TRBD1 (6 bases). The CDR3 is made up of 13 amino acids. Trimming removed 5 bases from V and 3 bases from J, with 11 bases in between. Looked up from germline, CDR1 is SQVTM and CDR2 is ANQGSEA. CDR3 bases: TGCAGCGTTATACAGGGATATGGAAACACCATATATTTT. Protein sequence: CSVIQGYGNTIYF.

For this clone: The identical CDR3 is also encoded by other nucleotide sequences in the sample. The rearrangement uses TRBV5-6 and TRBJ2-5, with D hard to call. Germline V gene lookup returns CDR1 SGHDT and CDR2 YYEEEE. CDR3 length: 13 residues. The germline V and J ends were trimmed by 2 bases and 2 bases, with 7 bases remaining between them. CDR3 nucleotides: TGTGCCAGCAGCTTACCCGGGCAAGAGACCCAGTACTTC. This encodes CASSLPGQETQYF.

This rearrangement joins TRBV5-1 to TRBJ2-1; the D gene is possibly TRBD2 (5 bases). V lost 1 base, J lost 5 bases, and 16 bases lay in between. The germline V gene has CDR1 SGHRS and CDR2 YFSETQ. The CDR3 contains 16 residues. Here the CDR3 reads CASSLSGSGFHNEQFF. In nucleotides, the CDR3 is TGCGCCAGCAGCTTGTCGGGGTCTGGGTTCCACAATGAGCAGTTCTTC.

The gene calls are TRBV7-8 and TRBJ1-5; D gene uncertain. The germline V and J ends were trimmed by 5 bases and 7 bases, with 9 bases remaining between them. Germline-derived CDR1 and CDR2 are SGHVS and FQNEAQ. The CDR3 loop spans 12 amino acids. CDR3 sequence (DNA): TGTGCCAGCAGCAACCCACAACAGCCCCAGCATTTT. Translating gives CASSNPQQPQHF.

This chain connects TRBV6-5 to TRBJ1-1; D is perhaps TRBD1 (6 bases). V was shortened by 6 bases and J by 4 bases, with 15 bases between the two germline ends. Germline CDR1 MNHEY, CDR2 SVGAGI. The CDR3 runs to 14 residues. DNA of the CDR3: TGTGCCAGCAGCTTCCGGGGGGCGGGCACTGAAGCTTTCTTT. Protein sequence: CASSFRGAGTEAFF.

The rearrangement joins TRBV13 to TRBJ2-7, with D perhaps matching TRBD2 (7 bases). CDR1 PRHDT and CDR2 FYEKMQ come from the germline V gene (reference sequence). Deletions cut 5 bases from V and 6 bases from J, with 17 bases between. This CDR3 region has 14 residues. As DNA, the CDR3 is TGTGCCAGCAGCCCGCAAGGGGGGGGCGGCGAGCAGTACTTC. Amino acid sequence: CASSPQGGGGEQYF. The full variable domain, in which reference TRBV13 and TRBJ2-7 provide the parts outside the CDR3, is AAGVIQSPRHLIKEKRETATLKCYPIPRHDTVYWYQQGPGQDPQFLISFYEKMQSDKGSIPDRFSAQQFSDYHSELNMSSLELGDSALYFCASSPQGGGGEQYFGPGTRLTVT.

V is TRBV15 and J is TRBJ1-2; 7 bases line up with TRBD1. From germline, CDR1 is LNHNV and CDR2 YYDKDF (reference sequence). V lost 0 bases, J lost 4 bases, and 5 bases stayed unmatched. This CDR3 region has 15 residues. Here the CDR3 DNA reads TGTGCCACCAGCAGAGATAGACAGGGCCCCTATGGCTACACCTTC. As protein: CATSRDRQGPYGYTF.